This T cell receptor (beta chain) was sequenced during a study of T cells in Graves' hyperthyroidism and ophthalmopathy. Using RNA transcripts as the source, TCR beta CDR3 regions were amplified. The HTBI primer set served for first-round RT-PCR of the TCR CDR3. Via MiXCR, TCRdb re-called the multiplex PCR reads, giving one row per CDR3 protein. The table lists approximately 380,000 distinct CDR3 sequences, approximately 20% of them singletons. Across 18 months, stable Graves' hyperthyroidism was marked by no progression to ophthalmopathy. These patients, aged 18 to 65, had recently diagnosed hyperthyroidism lasting under 2 months. Pregnant or lactating patients were excluded, as were those with uncontrolled infection or other autoimmune disease. From under 12 ml of fresh peripheral blood, PBMCs were isolated. This clonotype was counted a single time. Germline V gene sequence: CDR1 SGHDN, CDR2 FVKESK. This CDR3 is built from 18 residues. The V gene lost 0 bases and the J gene lost 4 bases, with 19 bases spanning the gap.

This chain links TRBV14 with TRBJ2-1; the D gene is possibly TRBD2 (6 bases). The source of this sequence is a woman younger than 30 with Graves' hyperthyroidism. The sequenced material came from blood. CDR3 amino acids: CASSQDSSRDLLYNEQFF. CDR3 in DNA: TGTGCCAGCAGCCAAGATAGTTCGCGGGATTTACTTTACAATGAGCAGTTCTTC.